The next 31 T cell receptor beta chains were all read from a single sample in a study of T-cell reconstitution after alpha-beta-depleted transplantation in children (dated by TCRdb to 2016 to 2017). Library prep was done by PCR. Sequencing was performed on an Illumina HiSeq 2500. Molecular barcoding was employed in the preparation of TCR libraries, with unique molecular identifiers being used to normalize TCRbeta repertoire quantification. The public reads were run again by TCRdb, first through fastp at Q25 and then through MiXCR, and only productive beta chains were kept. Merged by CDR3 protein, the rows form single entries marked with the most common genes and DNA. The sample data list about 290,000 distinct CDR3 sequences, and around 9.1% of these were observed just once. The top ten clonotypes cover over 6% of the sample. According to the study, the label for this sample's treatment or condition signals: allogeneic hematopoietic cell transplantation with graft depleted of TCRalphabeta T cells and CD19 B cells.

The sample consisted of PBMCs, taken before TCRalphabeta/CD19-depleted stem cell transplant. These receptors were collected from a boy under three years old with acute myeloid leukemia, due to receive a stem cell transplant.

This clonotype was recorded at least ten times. The CDR3 region is CASSLDIPRGIQYF. CDR3 bases: TGCGCCAGCAGCTTGGACATTCCGAGGGGGATTCAGTACTTC. This sequence joins TRBV5-1 and TRBJ2-4; TRBD1 might be the D (6 bases). CDR3 length equals 14 residues. The ends were cut back, 0 bases at V and 10 bases at J, with 14 bases in the middle. Germline CDR1 is SGHRS and CDR2 is YFSETQ.

The CDR3 protein is CASSFGRASDYEQYF. In nucleotides, the CDR3 is TGTGCCAGCAGTTTCGGTCGGGCTAGCGACTACGAGCAGTACTTC. The V and J genes are TRBV28 and TRBJ2-7; possibly TRBD2 for D (6 bases). The CDR3 has 15 amino acids. V was cut by 3 bases and J by 3 bases, with 15 bases left in between. From germline, CDR1 is MDHEN and CDR2 SYDVKM.

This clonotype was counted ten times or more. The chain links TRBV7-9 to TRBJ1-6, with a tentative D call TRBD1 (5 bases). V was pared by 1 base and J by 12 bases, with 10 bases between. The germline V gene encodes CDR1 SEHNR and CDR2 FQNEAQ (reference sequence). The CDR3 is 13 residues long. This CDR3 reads CASSLETAIPLHF. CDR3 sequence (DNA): TGTGCCAGCAGCTTAGAGACAGCCATACCCCTCCACTTT.

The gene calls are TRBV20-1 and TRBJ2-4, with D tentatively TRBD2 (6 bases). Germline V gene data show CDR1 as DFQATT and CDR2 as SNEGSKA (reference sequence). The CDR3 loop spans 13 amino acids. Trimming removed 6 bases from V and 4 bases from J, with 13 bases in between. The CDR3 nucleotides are TGCAGTGCCCCTCCCGCGGGAAAAAACATTCAGTACTTC. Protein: CSAPPAGKNIQYF.

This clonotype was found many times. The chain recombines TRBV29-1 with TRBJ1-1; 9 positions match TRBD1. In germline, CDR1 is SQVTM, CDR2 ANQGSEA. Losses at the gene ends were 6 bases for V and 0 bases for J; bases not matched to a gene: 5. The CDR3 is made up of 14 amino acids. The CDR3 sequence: CSVAGTGLNTEAFF. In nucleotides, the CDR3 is TGCAGCGTGGCAGGGACAGGGTTGAACACTGAAGCTTTCTTT.

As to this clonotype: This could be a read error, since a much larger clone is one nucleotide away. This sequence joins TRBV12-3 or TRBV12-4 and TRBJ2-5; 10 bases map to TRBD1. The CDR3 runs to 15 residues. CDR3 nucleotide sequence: TGTGCCGGCAGTGCGCCCGGGACAGGGGAGGAGACCCAGTACTTC. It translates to CAGSAPGTGEETQYF.

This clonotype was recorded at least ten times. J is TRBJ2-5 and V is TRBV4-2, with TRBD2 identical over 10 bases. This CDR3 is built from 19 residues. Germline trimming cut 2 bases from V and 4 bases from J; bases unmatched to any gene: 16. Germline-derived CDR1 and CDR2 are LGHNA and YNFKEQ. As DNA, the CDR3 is TGTGCCAGCAGCCAAAGGGGAACGGGGCTAGCGGGGGAGGGAGAGACCCAGTACTTC. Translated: CASSQRGTGLAGEGETQYF.

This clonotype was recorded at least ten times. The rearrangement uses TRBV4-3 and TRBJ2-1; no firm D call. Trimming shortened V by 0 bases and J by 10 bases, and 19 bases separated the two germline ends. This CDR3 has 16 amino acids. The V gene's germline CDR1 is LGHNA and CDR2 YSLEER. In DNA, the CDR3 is TGCGCCAGCAGCCAAGATCCAGGAGCCTTGTACATAGAGCAGTTCTTC. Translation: CASSQDPGALYIEQFF.

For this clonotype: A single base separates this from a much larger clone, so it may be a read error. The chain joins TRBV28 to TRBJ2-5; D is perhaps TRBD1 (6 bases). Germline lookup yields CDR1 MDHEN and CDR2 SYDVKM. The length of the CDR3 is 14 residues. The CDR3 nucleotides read TGTGCCAGCAGTTTACAGGCAGGGGTAGGGACCCGGTACTTC. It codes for CASSLQAGVGTRYF.

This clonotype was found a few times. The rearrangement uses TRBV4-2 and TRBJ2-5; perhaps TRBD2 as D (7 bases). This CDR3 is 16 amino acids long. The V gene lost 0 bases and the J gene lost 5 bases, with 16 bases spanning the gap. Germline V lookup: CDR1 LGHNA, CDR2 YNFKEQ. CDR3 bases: TGTGCCAGCAGCCAAGATACGGGGGGCCGGGCCGAGACCCAGTACTTC. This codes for CASSQDTGGRAETQYF.

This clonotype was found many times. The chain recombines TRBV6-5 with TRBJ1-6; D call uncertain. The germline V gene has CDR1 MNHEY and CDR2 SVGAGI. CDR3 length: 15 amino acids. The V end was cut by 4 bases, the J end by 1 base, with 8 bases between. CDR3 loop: CASSSRGSYNSPLHF. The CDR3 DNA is TGTGCCAGCAGTTCGCGAGGGTCCTATAATTCACCCCTCCACTTT.

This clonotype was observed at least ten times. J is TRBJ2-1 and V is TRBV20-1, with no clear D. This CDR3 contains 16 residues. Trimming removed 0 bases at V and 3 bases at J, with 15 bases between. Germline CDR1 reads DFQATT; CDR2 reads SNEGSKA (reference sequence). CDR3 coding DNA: TGCAGTGCTAGAGAGGCTGGCAGTCAATTCTACAATGAGCAGTTCTTC. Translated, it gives CSAREAGSQFYNEQFF.

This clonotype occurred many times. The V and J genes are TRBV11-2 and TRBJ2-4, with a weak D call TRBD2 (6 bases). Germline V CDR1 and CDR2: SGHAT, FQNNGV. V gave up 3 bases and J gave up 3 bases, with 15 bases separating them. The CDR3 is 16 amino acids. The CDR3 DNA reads TGTGCCAGCAGCTTCCCTAGCTGGGGGGACAAAAACATTCAGTACTTC. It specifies CASSFPSWGDKNIQYF.

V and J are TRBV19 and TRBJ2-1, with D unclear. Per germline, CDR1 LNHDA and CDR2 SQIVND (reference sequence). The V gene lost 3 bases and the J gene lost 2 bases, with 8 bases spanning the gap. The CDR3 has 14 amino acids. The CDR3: CASSIRTPYNEQFF. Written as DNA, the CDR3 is TGTGCCAGTAGTATTCGGACGCCCTACAATGAGCAGTTCTTC.

The CDR3 reads CASNSRPTYRTQPQHF. Here the CDR3 DNA reads TGTGCCAGTAATTCTCGCCCGACTTATAGGACGCAGCCCCAGCATTTT. The chain joins TRBV19 to TRBJ1-5, with D unclear. This CDR3 contains 16 residues. From germline, CDR1 is LNHDA and CDR2 SQIVND (reference sequence). V was shortened by 7 bases and J by 7 bases, with 23 bases between the two germline ends.

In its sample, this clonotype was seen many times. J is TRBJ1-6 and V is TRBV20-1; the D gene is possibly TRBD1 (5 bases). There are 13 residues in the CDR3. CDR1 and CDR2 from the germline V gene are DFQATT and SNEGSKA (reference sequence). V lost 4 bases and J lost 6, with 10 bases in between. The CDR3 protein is CSAKGEGNSPLHF. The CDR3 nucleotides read TGCAGTGCTAAAGGGGAGGGTAATTCACCCCTCCACTTT.

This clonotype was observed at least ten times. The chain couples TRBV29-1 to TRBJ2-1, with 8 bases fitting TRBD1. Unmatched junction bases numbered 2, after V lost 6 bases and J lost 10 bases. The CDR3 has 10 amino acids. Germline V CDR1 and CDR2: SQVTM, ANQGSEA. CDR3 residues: CSVYRGEQFF. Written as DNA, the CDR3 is TGCAGCGTCTACAGGGGGGAGCAGTTCTTC.

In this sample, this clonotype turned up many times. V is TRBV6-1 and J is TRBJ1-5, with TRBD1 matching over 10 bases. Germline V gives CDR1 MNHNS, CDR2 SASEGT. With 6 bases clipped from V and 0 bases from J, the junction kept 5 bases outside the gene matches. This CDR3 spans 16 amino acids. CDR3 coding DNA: TGTGCCAGCAGCTTTGGACAGGGGGATAGCAATCAGCCCCAGCATTTT. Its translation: CASSFGQGDSNQPQHF.

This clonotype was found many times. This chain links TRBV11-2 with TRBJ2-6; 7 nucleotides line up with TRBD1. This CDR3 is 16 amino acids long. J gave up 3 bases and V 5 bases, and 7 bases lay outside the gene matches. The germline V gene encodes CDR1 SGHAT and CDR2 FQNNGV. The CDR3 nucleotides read TGTGCCAGCAGCCCCCAGACAGGGTTTGGGGCCAACGTCCTGACTTTC. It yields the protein CASSPQTGFGANVLTF.

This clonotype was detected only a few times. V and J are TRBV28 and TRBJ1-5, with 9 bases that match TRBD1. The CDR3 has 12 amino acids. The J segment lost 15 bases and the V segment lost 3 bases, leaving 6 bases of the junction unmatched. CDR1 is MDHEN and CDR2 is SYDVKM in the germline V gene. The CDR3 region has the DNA TGTGCCAGCAGTTTCGAGGGGACAGGGACGCATTTT. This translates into CASSFEGTGTHF.

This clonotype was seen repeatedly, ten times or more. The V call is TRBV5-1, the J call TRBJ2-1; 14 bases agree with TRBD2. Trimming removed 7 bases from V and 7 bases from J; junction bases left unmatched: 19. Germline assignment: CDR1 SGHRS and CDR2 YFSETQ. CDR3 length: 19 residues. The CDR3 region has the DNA TGCGCCAGCCGAGGTGGGGGACTAGCGGGGGAAGGGATTAGGAATGAGCAGTTCTTC. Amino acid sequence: CASRGGGLAGEGIRNEQFF.

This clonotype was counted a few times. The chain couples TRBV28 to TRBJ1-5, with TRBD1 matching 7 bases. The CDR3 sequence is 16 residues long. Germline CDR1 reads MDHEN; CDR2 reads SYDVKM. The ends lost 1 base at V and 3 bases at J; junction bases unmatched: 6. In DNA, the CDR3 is TGTGCCAGCAGTTTATACGGGACAGACCTCAATCAGCCCCAGCATTTT. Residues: CASSLYGTDLNQPQHF.

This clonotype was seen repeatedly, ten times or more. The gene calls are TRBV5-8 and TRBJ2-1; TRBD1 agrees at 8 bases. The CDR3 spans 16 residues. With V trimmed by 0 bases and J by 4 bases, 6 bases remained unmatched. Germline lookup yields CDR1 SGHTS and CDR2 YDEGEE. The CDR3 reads CASSLAGQGWYNEQFF. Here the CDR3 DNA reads TGTGCCAGCAGCTTGGCCGGACAGGGCTGGTACAATGAGCAGTTCTTC.

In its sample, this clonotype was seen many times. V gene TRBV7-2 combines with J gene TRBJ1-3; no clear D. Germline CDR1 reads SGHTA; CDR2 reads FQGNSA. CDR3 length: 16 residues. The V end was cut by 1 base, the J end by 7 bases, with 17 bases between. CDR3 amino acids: CASSLEGSSASNTIYF. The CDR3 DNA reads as TGTGCCAGCAGCTTAGAAGGGTCAAGCGCTTCTAACACCATATATTTT.

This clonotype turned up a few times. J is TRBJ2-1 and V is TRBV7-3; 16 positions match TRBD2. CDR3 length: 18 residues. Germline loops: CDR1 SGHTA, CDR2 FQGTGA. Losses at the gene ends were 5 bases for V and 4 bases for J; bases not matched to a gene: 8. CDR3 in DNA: TGTGCCAGCAGCCTACTAGGGACTAGCGGGGGGGCATACAATGAGCAGTTCTTC. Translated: CASSLLGTSGGAYNEQFF.

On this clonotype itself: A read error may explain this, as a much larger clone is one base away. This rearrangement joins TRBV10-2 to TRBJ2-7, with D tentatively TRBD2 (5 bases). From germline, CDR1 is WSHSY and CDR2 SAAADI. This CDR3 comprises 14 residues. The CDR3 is CASSESGEGYAQYF. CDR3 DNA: TGCGCCAGCAGTGAGTCGGGAGAAGGCTACGCGCAGTACTTC.

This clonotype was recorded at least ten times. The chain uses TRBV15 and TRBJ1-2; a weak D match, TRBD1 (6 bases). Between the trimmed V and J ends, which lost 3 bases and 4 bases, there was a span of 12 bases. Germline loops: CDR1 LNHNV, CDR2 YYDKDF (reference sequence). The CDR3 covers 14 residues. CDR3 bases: TGTGCCACCAGCAGTTACAGAGGGGGCTATGGCTACACCTTC. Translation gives CATSSYRGGYGYTF.

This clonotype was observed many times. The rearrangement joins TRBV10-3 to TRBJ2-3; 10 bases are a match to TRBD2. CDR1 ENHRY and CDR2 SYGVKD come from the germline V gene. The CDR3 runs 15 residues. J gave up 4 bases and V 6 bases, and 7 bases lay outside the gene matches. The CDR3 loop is CAIRRAGGPADTQYF. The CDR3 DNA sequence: TGTGCCATCAGGAGAGCGGGGGGGCCCGCAGATACGCAGTATTTT.

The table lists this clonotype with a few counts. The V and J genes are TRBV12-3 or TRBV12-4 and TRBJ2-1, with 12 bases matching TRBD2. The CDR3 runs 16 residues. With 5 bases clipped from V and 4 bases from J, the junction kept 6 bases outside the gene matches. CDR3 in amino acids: CASSSRGLAGYNEQFF. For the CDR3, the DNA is TGTGCCAGCAGTAGTAGGGGACTAGCGGGTTACAATGAGCAGTTCTTC.

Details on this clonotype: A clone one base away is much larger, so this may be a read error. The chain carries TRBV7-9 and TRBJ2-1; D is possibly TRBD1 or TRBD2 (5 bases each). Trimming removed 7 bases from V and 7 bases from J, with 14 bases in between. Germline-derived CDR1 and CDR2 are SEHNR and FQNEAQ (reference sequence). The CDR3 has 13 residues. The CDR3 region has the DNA TGTGCCAGCAAGGTGACGGGGCAGAATGAGCAGTTCTTC. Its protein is CASKVTGQNEQFF.

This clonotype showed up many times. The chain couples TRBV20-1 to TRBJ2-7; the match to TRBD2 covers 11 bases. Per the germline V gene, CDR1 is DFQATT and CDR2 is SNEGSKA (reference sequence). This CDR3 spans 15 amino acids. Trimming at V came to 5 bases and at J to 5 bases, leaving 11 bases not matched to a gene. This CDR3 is CSAPHLAGGPHEQYF. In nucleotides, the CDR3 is TGCAGTGCTCCTCACTTAGCGGGGGGGCCCCACGAGCAGTACTTC.